The 20 T cell receptor beta chains below were found in one sample sequenced in a study of tumor-infiltrating lymphocytes in primary liver carcinoma. The source of the blood RNA was unsorted whole blood, and germline DNA was extracted as well. With around 490 ng total RNA as template and a constant-region primer, TCR beta cDNA was made. Researchers made the TCR beta libraries by running three nested multiplex PCR rounds with slightly modified ARM-PCR. Two initial PCR rounds of about 9 cycles each paired TRBV1-TRBV30 forward primers with a C-beta reverse primer. TCRdb reprocessed the multiplex PCR reads with MiXCR, giving one entry per CDR3 protein. The sample records 310,000 or so distinct CDR3 sequences, 65% being singletons. Sequencing input: peripheral blood. Source of these receptors: a man aged 35 to 55 with primary liver carcinoma and hepatitis B virus infection.

As concerns this clonotype: One junction end disagrees with the germline gene, perhaps due to a read error. CDR3 residues: CASSDPWGQQETLYF. CDR3 in DNA: TGTGCCAGTAGTGACCCCTGGGGACAGCAAGAGACCCTGTACTTC. This sequence joins TRBV6-1 and TRBJ2-5; TRBD1 matches at 7 bases. This CDR3 has 15 residues. Per the germline V gene, CDR1 is MNHNS and CDR2 is SASEGT.

A remark on this clonotype: This could be a read error, since a much larger clone is one nucleotide away. The V gene is TRBV6-6, the J gene TRBJ2-7; D is unclear. Deletions cut 8 bases from V and 3 bases from J, with 8 bases between. Germline V gives CDR1 MNHNY, CDR2 SVGAGI (reference sequence). The CDR3 sequence is 11 residues long. In nucleotides, the CDR3 is TGTGCCAGCCGGGCTCACTACGAGCAGTACTTC. It specifies CASRAHYEQYF.

This chain joins TRBV6-1 and TRBJ2-4, with D maybe TRBD1 (6 bases). CDR3 length: 14 residues. Germline V CDR1 and CDR2: MNHNS, SASEGT. The V and J ends lost 8 bases and 3 bases respectively, with 14 bases between them. The CDR3 here is CASDRDTCKNIQYF. CDR3 bases: TGTGCCAGCGACCGGGACACATGCAAAAACATTCAGTACTTC.

As regards this clonotype: The junction differs from germline at one of its ends, possibly a read error. The chain uses TRBV2 and TRBJ2-1; D uncertain. The CDR3 consists of 11 residues. CDR1 is SNHLY and CDR2 is FYNNEI in the germline V gene. In nucleotides, the CDR3 is TGTGCCAGCGGGGTCTACAATGAGCAGTCCTTC. As protein: CASGVYNEQSF.

This clonotype appeared a few times. This chain joins TRBV6-1 and TRBJ2-3; 9 bases are shared with TRBD1. Trimming removed 3 bases from V and 6 bases from J; junction bases left unmatched: 13. CDR3 length equals 17 residues. The germline CDR1 and CDR2 sequences are MNHNS and SASEGT. CDR3 residues: CASSESPGQGTGDTQYF. DNA for the CDR3: TGTGCCAGCAGTGAGTCTCCGGGACAGGGTACAGGGGATACGCAGTATTTT.

A note on this clonotype: Since a much larger clone is just one base distant, this may be a read error. The V and J genes are TRBV6-5 and TRBJ1-5; a possible D gene is TRBD2 (6 bases). The last part of the DNA fits TRBJ2-3 better; the J call may be wrong. This CDR3 comprises 16 residues. Germline V lookup: CDR1 MNHEY, CDR2 SVGAGI. The CDR3 region is CASSPAGLYSNQPQYF. In DNA, the CDR3 is TGTGCCAGCAGCCCCGCGGGGTTGTATAGCAATCAGCCCCAGTATTTT.

With regard to this clonotype: This may arise from a read error, as a much more abundant clone is one base away. The chain combines TRBV29-1 with TRBJ2-2; 9 bases are shared with TRBD1. V shed 6 bases, J shed 7 bases, and the junction held 6 bases outside the gene matches. CDR3 size: 13 residues. The germline V gene encodes CDR1 SQVTM and CDR2 ANQGSEA. As DNA, the CDR3 is TGCAGCGTAAACAGGGGGCGCGGCGGGGAGCTGTTTTTT. Its protein product is CSVNRGRGGELFF.

The chain joins TRBV5-4 to TRBJ2-7, with D perhaps given as TRBD1 or TRBD2 (5 bases each). Trimming stripped 4 bases from V and 5 bases from J, with 19 bases between. The CDR3 extends over 15 amino acids. The germline gives CDR1 SGHNT, CDR2 YYREEE (reference sequence). The CDR3 DNA sequence: TGTGCCAGCAGCCCCTTATCGGGGCCACAGGACGAGCAGTACTTC. Translating gives CASSPLSGPQDEQYF.

As for this clonotype: Just one base apart from a much larger clone, this may be a read error. The CDR3 loop reads CASSEALGVASYAGELFF. CDR3 nucleotide sequence: TGTGCCAGCAGTGAAGCGCTTGGAGTGGCAAGTTATGCCGGGGAGCTGTTTTTT. The chain joins TRBV11-2 to TRBJ2-2; no clear D gene. This CDR3 comprises 18 residues. Germline V gene data show CDR1 as SGHAT and CDR2 as FQNNGV. V dropped 6 bases and J dropped 6 bases, with 26 bases sitting between them.

The table lists this clonotype with a count of one. The CDR3 carries no conserved terminal phenylalanine or tryptophan, so it likely arises from a read error. The chain employs TRBV5-6 and TRBJ2-7, with 8 positions matching TRBD1. Germline CDR1 SGHDT, CDR2 YYEEEE. The CDR3 contains 15 residues. V shed 1 base, J shed 5 bases, and the junction held 8 bases outside the gene matches. The CDR3 sequence is CASSLRRTGPNEQYL. The DNA for the CDR3 is TGTGCCAGCAGCTTGCGTAGGACAGGGCCGAACGAGCAGTACCTC.

Of note for this clonotype: A much larger clonotype is one base distant, so this may be a read error. The J gene is TRBJ2-7, the V gene TRBV6-5; TRBD1 might be the D (6 bases). The CDR3 has 17 residues. Germline values: CDR1 MNHEY, CDR2 SVGAGI. In nucleotides, the CDR3 is TGTACCAGCAGTCCCATTAGAGGGACAAGGATCCACTACGAGCAGTACTTC. Its protein is CTSSPIRGTRIHYEQYF.

For this clonotype: A much larger clone differs by one base, so this may be a read error. CDR3 protein: CASSLWRTGTGSGYTF. DNA for the CDR3: TGTGCCAGCAGCTTGTGGAGGACAGGGACCGGATCGGGCTACACCTTC. This sequence joins TRBV5-4 and TRBJ1-2; 8 bases line up with TRBD1. CDR1 is SGHNT and CDR2 is YYREEE in the germline V gene (reference sequence). The CDR3 totals 16 residues. The V and J ends lost 1 base and 8 bases, in that order; junction bases with no gene match: 13.

The chain joins TRBV6-1 to TRBJ2-2, with 7 bases matching TRBD2. Germline-derived CDR1 and CDR2 are MNHNS and SASEGT. The CDR3 runs to 17 residues. V dropped 3 bases and J dropped 3; count of bases not matched to a gene: 10. CDR3: CASSDGGGSLDTGELFF. The CDR3 DNA reads as TGTGCCAGCAGTGATGGGGGAGGGTCGTTAGACACCGGGGAGCTGTTTTTT.

V and J are TRBV11-2 and TRBJ2-1; D gene uncertain. The CDR3 contains 17 residues. Trimming pared 1 base from V and 6 bases from J, leaving 19 bases between. Germline loops: CDR1 SGHAT, CDR2 FQNNGV. The CDR3 is CASSLVGMASRTNEQFF. CDR3 DNA: TGTGCCAGCAGCTTAGTGGGGATGGCCAGTAGAACCAATGAGCAGTTCTTC.

The CDR3 region has the DNA TGTGCCAGCAGTGACCCGTGCACCTCTACGCAGCATTTT. The encoded protein is CASSDPCTSTQHF. The rearrangement links TRBV25-1 to TRBJ2-3; D not certain. The DNA end favors TRBJ1-5, so the J call may be wrong. This CDR3 region has 13 residues. The germline V gene encodes CDR1 MGHDK and CDR2 SYGVNS.

This clonotype was counted once. Because it lacks the conserved phenylalanine or tryptophan at the end, this CDR3 is likely a read error. The V gene is TRBV12-3 or TRBV12-4, the J gene TRBJ2-7, with a possible D match to TRBD2 (6 bases). The CDR3 runs 16 residues. Trimming cost V 4 bases and J 0 bases, with 16 bases left between them. CDR3 region: CASSWAPGEHSYEQYL. DNA for the CDR3: TGTGCCAGCAGTTGGGCTCCGGGAGAGCACTCCTACGAGCAGTACTTA.

Of note for this clonotype: A much larger clone lies a single base off, so this may be a read error. This chain's CDR3 is CASSQDTLAGLYNERFF. Here the CDR3 DNA reads TGCGCCAGCAGCCAAGATACCCTAGCGGGACTCTACAATGAGCGGTTCTTC. The V and J genes are TRBV4-1 and TRBJ2-1, with 9 bases aligning to TRBD2. Germline lookup yields CDR1 MGHRA and CDR2 YSYEKL. The CDR3 is made up of 17 amino acids.

In its sample, this clonotype was seen many times. The chain is built from TRBV5-1 and TRBJ2-3; 9 bases line up with TRBD2. The CDR3 covers 16 residues. Germline CDR1 reads SGHRS; CDR2 reads YFSETQ. V was pared by 3 bases and J by 2 bases, with 7 bases of the junction left unmatched. The CDR3 loop is CASSSLVAGATDTQYF. CDR3 nucleotides: TGCGCCAGCAGCTCCCTAGTAGCGGGAGCCACAGATACGCAGTATTTT.

Remarks on this clonotype: A much larger clone is a single base away; this may be a read error. This sequence joins TRBV6-2 or TRBV6-3 and TRBJ2-1, with D unclear. Germline V lookup: CDR1 MNHEY, CDR2 SVGEGT. This CDR3 is 12 amino acids long. CDR3 bases: TGTGCCTGCAGTTACGGCCTTAGGGAGCAGTTCTTC. It encodes CACSYGLREQFF.

The chain couples TRBV29-1 to TRBJ1-1; the match to TRBD1 covers 8 bases. The CDR3 extends over 14 amino acids. CDR1 and CDR2 (germline): SQVTM, ANQGSEA. Trimming took 5 bases from V and 11 from J; bases not matched to a gene: 16. The CDR3, as DNA: TGCAGCGTTACTCCACCGGGACAGGACAATGAGGCTTTCTTT. Amino acids: CSVTPPGQDNEAFF.